This T cell receptor beta chain was obtained from a study of CD8+ T cells in alopecia areata. At the level of the study: The share of scalp area affected provided the severity score for treated patients. The study's findings and limits: Lesional scalp displayed greater clonality than normal scalp, most notably in alopecia totalis/universalis. With tofacitinib ongoing, many expanded lesional clones persisted in both scalp and blood.

Treatment here: oral pan-JAK inhibitor, 5-10 mg twice daily. Collected material from alopecia areata patients comprised lesional scalp punch biopsies and peripheral blood. It was cDNA, reverse transcribed from extracted RNA, that served as the sequencing template. Clones were sequenced by immunoSEQ multiplex PCR, and TCRdb holds only the in-frame ones, with some missing. This table holds about 190,000 clones, roughly 60% found once. The ends were cut back, 4 bases at V and 5 bases at J, with 17 bases in the middle. This CDR3 has 15 amino acids. Germline loops: CDR1 MGHRA, CDR2 YSYEKL. As to this clone: Its specificity is not known.

The material sequenced was CD4+ T cells sorted from blood, taken at approximately week 49, from a patient treated with tofacitinib. This receptor was obtained from a human donor with alopecia areata. This sequence joins TRBV4-1 and TRBJ1-2; D gene unclear. CDR3 sequence (DNA): TGCGCCAGCAGCCCAGGTCCTCCAAAGGGTTATGGCTACACCTTC. It translates to CASSPGPPKGYGYTF.